This passage covers 22 T cell receptor beta chains from one sample sequenced in a study of blood T cell repertoires in COVID-19. Some clones are missing from TCRdb's copy, which holds only in-frame ones; the method was immunoSEQ multiplex PCR. The sample includes about 230,000 clones, around 81% of them seen just once. Sequenced input: peripheral blood. These receptors were collected from a man in his fifties with active or convalescent COVID-19.

This clone was seen a handful of times. The chain carries TRBV5-4 and TRBJ2-6; D might be TRBD2 (6 bases). The V end lost 4 bases, the J end lost 1 base, and 9 bases lay between the germline ends. The CDR3 is made up of 15 amino acids. Germline CDR1 reads SGHNT; CDR2 reads YYREEE (reference sequence). The DNA for the CDR3 is TGTGCCAGCAGCCCCGGGGGTTCTGGGGCCAACGTCCTGACTTTC. Protein: CASSPGGSGANVLTF.

V and J are TRBV5-4 and TRBJ1-2, with a possible D match to TRBD1 (6 bases). This CDR3 has 14 amino acids. The germline V gene encodes CDR1 SGHNT and CDR2 YYREEE (reference sequence). Between the trimmed V and J ends, which lost 4 bases and 5 bases, there was a span of 15 bases. This CDR3 is CASSPPGHGYGYTF. The CDR3, as DNA: TGTGCCAGCAGCCCCCCGGGACATGGGTATGGCTACACCTTC.

The chain employs TRBV5-4 and TRBJ2-2; 9 bases match TRBD1. Germline values: CDR1 SGHNT, CDR2 YYREEE (reference sequence). The CDR3 sequence is 16 residues long. V shed 4 bases and J 4 bases; nucleotides not matched to a gene: 8. CDR3 nucleotide sequence: TGTGCCAGCAGCAGTGCACAGGGGGCCGGCACCGGGGAGCTGTTTTTT. Translation gives CASSSAQGAGTGELFF.

The chain is built from TRBV7-8 and TRBJ2-3; TRBD2 aligns across 8 bases. V lost 1 base to trimming and J lost 1 base; unmatched junction nucleotides: 7. The CDR3 loop spans 17 amino acids. CDR1 is SGHVS and CDR2 is FQNEAQ in the germline V gene. CDR3 sequence: CASSLDRGGRGTDTQYF. CDR3 DNA sequence: TGTGCCAGCAGCTTAGATCGGGGGGGGCGTGGCACAGATACGCAGTATTTT.

In DNA, the CDR3 is TGTGCCAGCAGCCAGGGGACTAAACGTGAGCAGTACTTC. Translated, it gives CASSQGTKREQYF. V usage is TRBV3-1 (or the pseudogene TRBV3-2) and J usage is TRBJ2-7, with 7 bases fitting TRBD2. After removal of 3 bases from V and 7 bases from J, the junction contained 6 bases not matched to a gene. Germline CDR1 LGHDT, CDR2 YNNKEL (reference sequence). CDR3 length: 13 amino acids.

The chain uses TRBV15 and TRBJ1-4, with D perhaps TRBD1 (5 bases). V lost 4 bases and J 3 bases, leaving 12 bases between the germline ends. The germline V gene has CDR1 LNHNV and CDR2 YYDKDF (reference sequence). This CDR3 spans 15 amino acids. CDR3 loop: CATSIIRVANEKLFF. The CDR3 DNA follows: TGTGCCACCAGCATCATCAGGGTAGCTAATGAAAAACTGTTTTTT.

The chain recombines TRBV12-3 or TRBV12-4 with TRBJ1-2; D is uncertain. With 5 bases removed from V and 6 bases from J, the gap between germline ends came to 13 bases. This CDR3 is 13 amino acids long. The CDR3 DNA sequence: TGTGCCAGCAGTCCCACATCGGGGAATGGCTACACCTTC. It is translated as CASSPTSGNGYTF.

The chain is built from TRBV6-5 and TRBJ1-1; D remains ambiguous. V shed 6 bases and J shed 6 bases, with 14 bases lying between them. Germline CDR1 reads MNHEY; CDR2 reads SVGAGI. This CDR3 has 13 amino acids. The CDR3 DNA reads as TGTGCCAGCAGCCGAGAGGGTTATCCTGAAGCTTTCTTT. It encodes CASSREGYPEAFF.

This chain connects TRBV12-3 or TRBV12-4 to TRBJ1-1; D is possibly TRBD1 (5 bases). The CDR3 loop spans 13 amino acids. The V end lost 5 bases, the J end lost 6 bases, and 13 bases lay between the germline ends. The chain's CDR3 is CASSATRVAEAFF. Written as DNA, the CDR3 is TGTGCCAGCAGTGCAACCAGGGTAGCTGAAGCTTTCTTT.

The CDR3 sequence is CATSDRVLLSDTQYF. The CDR3 DNA follows: TGTGCCACCAGCGACCGGGTCCTACTTTCAGATACGCAGTATTTT. The chain employs TRBV15 and TRBJ2-3, with D unresolved. V lost 5 bases, J lost 4 bases, and 16 bases lay in between. There are 15 residues in the CDR3. From germline, CDR1 is LNHNV and CDR2 YYDKDF (reference sequence).

The gene calls are TRBV5-4 and TRBJ2-5, with TRBD2 matching 7 bases. The CDR3 contains 12 residues. Losses at the gene ends were 10 bases for V and 2 bases for J; bases not matched to a gene: 5. CDR1 is SGHNT, CDR2 YYREEE, per germline (reference sequence). DNA for the CDR3: TGTGCCGGGGGGGGGTCACAAGAGACCCAGTACTTC. Its translation is CAGGGSQETQYF.

This clone was counted only a few times. V gene TRBV7-9 combines with J gene TRBJ2-5; 9 positions match TRBD2. Germline V gene lookup returns CDR1 SEHNR and CDR2 FQNEAQ (reference sequence). Germline trimming cut 3 bases from V and 4 bases from J; bases unmatched to any gene: 9. The CDR3 contains 16 residues. The DNA for the CDR3 is TGTGCCAGCAGCTTCGGACTGACGGGACTAGCAGAGACCCAGTACTTC. The encoded protein is CASSFGLTGLAETQYF.

The chain links TRBV7-9 to TRBJ2-7, with 7 bases aligning to TRBD2. Germline V lookup: CDR1 SEHNR, CDR2 FQNEAQ (reference sequence). Trimming took 0 bases from V and 5 from J; bases not matched to a gene: 10. This CDR3 spans 16 amino acids. The CDR3 bases are TGTGCCAGCAGCTTAGCGCTGGCGGGGGTAGCGAACGAGCAGTACTTC. Translated: CASSLALAGVANEQYF.

The rearrangement uses TRBV7-9 and TRBJ2-1, with TRBD1 matching over 9 bases. The CDR3 is 14 residues long. The germline V gene encodes CDR1 SEHNR and CDR2 FQNEAQ (reference sequence). The J segment lost 7 bases and the V segment lost 5 bases, leaving 6 bases of the junction unmatched. The CDR3 DNA is TGTGCCAGCAGCACCGGGACAGGGATAAATGAGCAGTTCTTC. Protein sequence: CASSTGTGINEQFF. Filled out from reference TRBV7-9 and TRBJ2-1, the complete variable domain reads DTGVSQNPRHKITKRGQNVTFRCDPISEHNRLYWYRQTLGQGPEFLTYFQNEAQLEKSRLLSDRFSAERPKGSFSTLEIQRTEQGDSAMYLCASSTGTGINEQFFGPGTRLTVL.

The CDR3 sequence is CASASGLQTYEQYF. In DNA, the CDR3 is TGTGCCAGCGCCTCGGGACTCCAGACCTACGAGCAGTACTTC. The chain combines TRBV27 with TRBJ2-7, with D possibly being TRBD2 (6 bases). The CDR3 has 14 residues. Germline V gene data show CDR1 as MNHEY and CDR2 as SMNVEV (reference sequence). The germline V and J ends were trimmed by 8 bases and 2 bases, with 16 bases remaining between them.

The rearrangement joins TRBV4-2 to TRBJ2-3, with 9 bases that match TRBD2. J lost 6 bases, V lost 2 bases, and 3 bases had no gene match. The CDR3 sequence is 14 residues long. The V gene's germline CDR1 is LGHNA and CDR2 YNFKEQ. The CDR3: CASSQRGGGDTQYF. The CDR3 coding sequence is TGTGCCAGCAGCCAACGCGGGGGGGGTGATACGCAGTATTTT.

V gene TRBV6-1 combines with J gene TRBJ1-5; D remains unclear. The germline V and J ends were trimmed by 1 base and 2 bases, with 9 bases remaining between them. Germline CDR1 reads MNHNS; CDR2 reads SASEGT. The CDR3 length is 15 residues. The CDR3 coding sequence is TGTGCCAGCAGTGAAGGAGAGTTTGGCAATCAGCCCCAGCATTTT. This sequence encodes CASSEGEFGNQPQHF.

This chain joins TRBV5-4 and TRBJ2-3; 10 positions agree with TRBD2. The V segment lost 1 base and the J segment 4 bases; nucleotides outside the gene matches: 3. The germline V gene has CDR1 SGHNT and CDR2 YYREEE (reference sequence). The CDR3 spans 15 residues. CDR3 nucleotides: TGTGCCAGCAGCTTGAAGAGCGGGGGGGCAGATACGCAGTATTTT. It codes for CASSLKSGGADTQYF.

V is TRBV11-2 and J is TRBJ2-1, with D perhaps matching TRBD2 (5 bases). Germline CDR1 is SGHAT and CDR2 is FQNNGV. The CDR3 consists of 16 residues. Trimming left V 5 bases short and J 4 bases short, with 18 bases between. This CDR3 is CASSPGRVAQYNEQFF. The CDR3 region has the DNA TGTGCCAGCAGCCCCGGTAGGGTAGCGCAGTACAATGAGCAGTTCTTC.

This chain joins TRBV6-5 and TRBJ1-2, with D hard to call. Trimming left V 4 bases short and J 6 bases short, with 15 bases between. Germline CDR1 and CDR2: MNHEY and SVGAGI. This CDR3 has 14 amino acids. The CDR3: CASSWGGRLDGYTF. The CDR3 DNA sequence: TGTGCCAGCAGTTGGGGTGGGAGATTAGATGGCTACACCTTC.

The rearrangement uses TRBV30 and TRBJ1-5; D gene ambiguous. Trimming took off 1 base at V and 6 bases at J, with 13 bases between the two ends. The CDR3 runs to 14 residues. Per the germline V gene, CDR1 is GTSNPN and CDR2 is SVGIG (reference sequence). This CDR3 reads CAWSEGASVQPQHF. The CDR3 DNA sequence: TGTGCCTGGAGTGAGGGAGCAAGCGTTCAGCCCCAGCATTTT.

The V and J genes are TRBV4-3 and TRBJ2-4; 9 nucleotides line up with TRBD2. The CDR3 sequence is 16 residues long. The ends lost 2 bases at V and 6 bases at J; junction bases unmatched: 8. Per the germline V gene, CDR1 is LGHNA and CDR2 is YSLEER. The CDR3: CASSQTPGLAANIQYF. CDR3 DNA sequence: TGCGCCAGCAGCCAAACCCCGGGACTAGCAGCAAACATTCAGTACTTC.